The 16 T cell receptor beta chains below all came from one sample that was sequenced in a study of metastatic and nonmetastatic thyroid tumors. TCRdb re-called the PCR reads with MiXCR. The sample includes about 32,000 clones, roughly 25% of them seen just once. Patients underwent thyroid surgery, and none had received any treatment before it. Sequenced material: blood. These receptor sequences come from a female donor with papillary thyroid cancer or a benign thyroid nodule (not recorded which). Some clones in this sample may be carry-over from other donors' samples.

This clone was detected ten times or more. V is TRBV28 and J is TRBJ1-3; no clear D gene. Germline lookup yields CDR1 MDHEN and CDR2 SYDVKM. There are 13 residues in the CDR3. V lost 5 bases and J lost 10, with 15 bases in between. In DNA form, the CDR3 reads TGTGCCAGCAGTACCAACATTGGGGTGACCATATATTTT. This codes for CASSTNIGVTIYF.

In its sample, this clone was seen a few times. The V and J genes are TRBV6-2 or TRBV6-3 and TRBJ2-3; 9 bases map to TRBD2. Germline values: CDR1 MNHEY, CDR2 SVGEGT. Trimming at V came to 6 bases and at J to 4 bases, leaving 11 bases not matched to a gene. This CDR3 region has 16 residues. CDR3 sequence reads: CASRPSAGGLSDTQYF. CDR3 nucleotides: TGTGCCAGCAGACCAAGCGCGGGAGGGCTTTCAGATACGCAGTATTTT.

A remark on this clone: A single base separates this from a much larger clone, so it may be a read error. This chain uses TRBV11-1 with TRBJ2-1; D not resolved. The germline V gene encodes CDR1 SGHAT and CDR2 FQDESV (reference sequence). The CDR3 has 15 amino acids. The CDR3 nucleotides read TGTGCCAGCAGCATGACATGTAGCTCCCACAATGAGCAGTTCTTC. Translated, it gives CASSMTCSSHNEQFF.

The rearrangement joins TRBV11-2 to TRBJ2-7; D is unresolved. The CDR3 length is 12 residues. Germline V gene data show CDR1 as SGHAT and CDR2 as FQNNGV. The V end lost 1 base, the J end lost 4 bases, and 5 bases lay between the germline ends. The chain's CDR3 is CASSLADYEQYF. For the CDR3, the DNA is TGTGCCAGCAGCTTAGCGGATTACGAGCAGTACTTC. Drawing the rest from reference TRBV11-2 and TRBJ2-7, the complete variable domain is EAGVAQSPRYKIIEKRQSVAFWCNPISGHATLYWYQQILGQGPKLLIQFQNNGVVDDSQLPKDRFSAERLKGVDSTLKIQPAKLEDSAVYLCASSLADYEQYFGPGTRLTVT.

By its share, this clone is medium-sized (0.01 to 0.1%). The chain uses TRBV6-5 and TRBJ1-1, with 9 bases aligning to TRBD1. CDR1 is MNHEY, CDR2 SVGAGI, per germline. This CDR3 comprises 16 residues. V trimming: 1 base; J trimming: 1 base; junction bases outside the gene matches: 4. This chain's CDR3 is CASSYLGQGQNTEAFF. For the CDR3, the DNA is TGTGCCAGCAGTTACTTAGGACAGGGGCAGAACACTGAAGCTTTCTTT.

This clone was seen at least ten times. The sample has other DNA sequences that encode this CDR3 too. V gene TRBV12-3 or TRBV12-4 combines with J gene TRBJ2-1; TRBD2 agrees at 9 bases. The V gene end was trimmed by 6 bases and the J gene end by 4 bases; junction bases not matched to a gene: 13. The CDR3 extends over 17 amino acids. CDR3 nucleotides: TGTGCCAGCAGCCCACCGATTGCGGGAGGGCCGTACAATGAGCAGTTCTTC. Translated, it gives CASSPPIAGGPYNEQFF.

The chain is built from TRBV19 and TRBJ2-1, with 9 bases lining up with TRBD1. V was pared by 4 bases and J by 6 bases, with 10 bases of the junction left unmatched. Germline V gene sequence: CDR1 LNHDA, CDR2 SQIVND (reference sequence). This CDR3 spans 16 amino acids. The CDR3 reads CASSKPSGQGSNEQFF. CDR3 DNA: TGTGCCAGTAGTAAACCTTCAGGACAGGGGAGCAATGAGCAGTTCTTC.

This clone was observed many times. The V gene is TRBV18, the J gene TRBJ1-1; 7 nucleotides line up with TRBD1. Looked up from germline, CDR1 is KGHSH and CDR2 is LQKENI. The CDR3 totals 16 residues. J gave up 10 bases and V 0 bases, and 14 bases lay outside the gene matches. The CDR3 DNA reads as TGTGCCAGCTCACCACCACCGACAGCAGGGGGTTTGGGAGCTTTCTTT. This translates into CASSPPPTAGGLGAFF.

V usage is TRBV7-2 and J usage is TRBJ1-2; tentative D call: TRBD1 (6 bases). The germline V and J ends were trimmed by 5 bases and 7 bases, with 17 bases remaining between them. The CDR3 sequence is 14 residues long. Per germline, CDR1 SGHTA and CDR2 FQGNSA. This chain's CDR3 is CASSQTLQGSGYTF. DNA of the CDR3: TGTGCCAGCAGCCAAACCCTACAGGGAAGTGGCTACACCTTC.

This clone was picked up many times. DNA of the CDR3: TGTGCCAGCAGCCAAGGAGGACAGGGGGCGCGCGGCTACACCTTC. Protein product: CASSQGGQGARGYTF. The chain is built from TRBV3-1 and TRBJ1-2, with TRBD1 identical over 11 bases. The CDR3 runs 15 residues. V shed 1 base and J 8 bases; nucleotides not matched to a gene: 6. Per germline, CDR1 LGHDT and CDR2 YNNKEL (reference sequence).

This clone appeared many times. The CDR3 sequence: CASSFERLAAVTDTQYF. The CDR3, as DNA: TGTGCCAGCAGCTTTGAACGACTAGCGGCCGTCACAGATACGCAGTATTTT. The chain employs TRBV11-2 and TRBJ2-3; 9 bases align to TRBD2. Losses at the gene ends were 3 bases for V and 2 bases for J; bases not matched to a gene: 9. Germline CDR1 SGHAT, CDR2 FQNNGV. This CDR3 has 17 residues.

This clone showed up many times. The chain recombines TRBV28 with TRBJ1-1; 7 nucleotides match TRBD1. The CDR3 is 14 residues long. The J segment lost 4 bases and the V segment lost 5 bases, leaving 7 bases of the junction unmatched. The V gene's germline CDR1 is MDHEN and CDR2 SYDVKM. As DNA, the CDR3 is TGTGCCAGCAGTACTTTAACAGGGGTCACTGAAGCTTTCTTT. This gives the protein CASSTLTGVTEAFF. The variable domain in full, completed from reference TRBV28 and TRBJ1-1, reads DVKVTQSSRYLVKRTGEKVFLECVQDMDHENMFWYRQDPGLGLRLIYFSYDVKMKEKGDIPEGYSVSREKKERFSLILESASTNQTSMYLCASSTLTGVTEAFFGQGTRLTVV.

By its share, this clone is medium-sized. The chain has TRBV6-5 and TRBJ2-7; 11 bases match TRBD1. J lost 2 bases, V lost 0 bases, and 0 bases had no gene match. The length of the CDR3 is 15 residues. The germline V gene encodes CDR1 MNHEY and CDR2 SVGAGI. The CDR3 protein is CASSYSDRGPYEQYF. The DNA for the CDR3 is TGTGCCAGCAGTTACTCGGACAGGGGGCCCTACGAGCAGTACTTC.

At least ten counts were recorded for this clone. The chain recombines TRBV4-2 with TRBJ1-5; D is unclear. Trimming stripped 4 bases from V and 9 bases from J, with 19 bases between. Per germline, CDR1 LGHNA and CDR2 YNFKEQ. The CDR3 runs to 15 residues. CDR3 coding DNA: TGTGCCAGCAGCCCTGGAAACAGTCCGGATGGGCCCCAGCATTTT. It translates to CASSPGNSPDGPQHF.

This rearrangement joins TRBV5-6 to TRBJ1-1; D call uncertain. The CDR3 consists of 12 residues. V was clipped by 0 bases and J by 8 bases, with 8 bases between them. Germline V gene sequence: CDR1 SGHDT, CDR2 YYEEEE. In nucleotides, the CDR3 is TGTGCCAGCAGCTTGGGCCCGGGGGAAGCTTTCTTT. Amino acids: CASSLGPGEAFF.

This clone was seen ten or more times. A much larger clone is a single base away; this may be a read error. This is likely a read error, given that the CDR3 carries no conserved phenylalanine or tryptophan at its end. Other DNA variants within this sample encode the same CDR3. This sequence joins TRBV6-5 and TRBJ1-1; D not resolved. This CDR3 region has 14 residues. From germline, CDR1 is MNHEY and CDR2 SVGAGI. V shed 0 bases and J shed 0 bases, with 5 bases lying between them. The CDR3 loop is CASSYSVMNTEAFL. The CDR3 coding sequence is TGTGCCAGCAGTTACTCAGTTATGAACACTGAAGCTTTCCTT.